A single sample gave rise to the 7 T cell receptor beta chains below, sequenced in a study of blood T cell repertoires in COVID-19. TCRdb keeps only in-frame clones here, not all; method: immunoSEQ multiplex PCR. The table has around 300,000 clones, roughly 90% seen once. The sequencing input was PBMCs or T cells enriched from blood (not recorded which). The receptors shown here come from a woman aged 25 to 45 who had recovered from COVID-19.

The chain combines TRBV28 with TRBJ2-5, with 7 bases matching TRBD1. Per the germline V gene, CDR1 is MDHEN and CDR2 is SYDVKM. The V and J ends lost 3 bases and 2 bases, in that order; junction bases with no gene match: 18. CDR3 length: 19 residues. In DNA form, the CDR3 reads TGTGCCAGCAGTTTTTCGGGACAGCTCTTCGCTGAAGGGCAAGAGACCCAGTACTTC. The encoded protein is CASSFSGQLFAEGQETQYF.

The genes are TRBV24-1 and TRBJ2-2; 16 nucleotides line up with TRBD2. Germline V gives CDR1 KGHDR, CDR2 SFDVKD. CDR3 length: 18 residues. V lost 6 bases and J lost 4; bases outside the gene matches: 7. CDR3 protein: CATSPGLAGGPGTGELFF. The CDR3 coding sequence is TGTGCCACCAGTCCGGGACTAGCGGGAGGGCCCGGCACCGGGGAGCTGTTTTTT.

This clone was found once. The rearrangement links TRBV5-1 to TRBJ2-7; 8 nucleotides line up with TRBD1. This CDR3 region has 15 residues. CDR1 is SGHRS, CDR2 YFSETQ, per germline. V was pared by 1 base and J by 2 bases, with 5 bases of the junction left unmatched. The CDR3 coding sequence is TGCGCCAGCAGCTTGTTATGGGACAGGACCTACGAGCAGTACTTC. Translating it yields CASSLLWDRTYEQYF.

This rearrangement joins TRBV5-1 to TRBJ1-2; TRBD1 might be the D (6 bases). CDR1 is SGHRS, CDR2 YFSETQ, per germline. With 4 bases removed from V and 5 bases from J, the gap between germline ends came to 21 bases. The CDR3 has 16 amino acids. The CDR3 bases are TGCGCCAGCAGCATATCCCGGGACACGGTCCGGTATGGCTACACCTTC. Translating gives CASSISRDTVRYGYTF.

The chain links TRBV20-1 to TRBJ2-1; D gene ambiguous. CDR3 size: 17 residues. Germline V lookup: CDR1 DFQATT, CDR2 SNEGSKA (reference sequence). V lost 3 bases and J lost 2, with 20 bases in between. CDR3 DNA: TGCAGTGCTAGTGTCTCTACCCCGGGTTTGACCTACAATGAGCAGTTCTTC. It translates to CSASVSTPGLTYNEQFF.

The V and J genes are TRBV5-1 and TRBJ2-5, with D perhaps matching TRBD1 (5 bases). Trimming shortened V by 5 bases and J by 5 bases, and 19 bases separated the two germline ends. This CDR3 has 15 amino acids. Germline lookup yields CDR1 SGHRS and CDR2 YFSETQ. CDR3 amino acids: CASSPTRAPGETQYF. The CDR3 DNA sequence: TGCGCCAGCAGTCCTACCCGAGCCCCAGGGGAGACCCAGTACTTC.

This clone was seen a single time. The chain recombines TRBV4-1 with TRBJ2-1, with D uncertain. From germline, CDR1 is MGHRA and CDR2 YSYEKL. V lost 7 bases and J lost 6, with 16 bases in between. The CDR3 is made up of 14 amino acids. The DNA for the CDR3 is TGCGCCAGCACCCCCATATCCCGGGTCAATGAGCAGTTCTTC. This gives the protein CASTPISRVNEQFF.